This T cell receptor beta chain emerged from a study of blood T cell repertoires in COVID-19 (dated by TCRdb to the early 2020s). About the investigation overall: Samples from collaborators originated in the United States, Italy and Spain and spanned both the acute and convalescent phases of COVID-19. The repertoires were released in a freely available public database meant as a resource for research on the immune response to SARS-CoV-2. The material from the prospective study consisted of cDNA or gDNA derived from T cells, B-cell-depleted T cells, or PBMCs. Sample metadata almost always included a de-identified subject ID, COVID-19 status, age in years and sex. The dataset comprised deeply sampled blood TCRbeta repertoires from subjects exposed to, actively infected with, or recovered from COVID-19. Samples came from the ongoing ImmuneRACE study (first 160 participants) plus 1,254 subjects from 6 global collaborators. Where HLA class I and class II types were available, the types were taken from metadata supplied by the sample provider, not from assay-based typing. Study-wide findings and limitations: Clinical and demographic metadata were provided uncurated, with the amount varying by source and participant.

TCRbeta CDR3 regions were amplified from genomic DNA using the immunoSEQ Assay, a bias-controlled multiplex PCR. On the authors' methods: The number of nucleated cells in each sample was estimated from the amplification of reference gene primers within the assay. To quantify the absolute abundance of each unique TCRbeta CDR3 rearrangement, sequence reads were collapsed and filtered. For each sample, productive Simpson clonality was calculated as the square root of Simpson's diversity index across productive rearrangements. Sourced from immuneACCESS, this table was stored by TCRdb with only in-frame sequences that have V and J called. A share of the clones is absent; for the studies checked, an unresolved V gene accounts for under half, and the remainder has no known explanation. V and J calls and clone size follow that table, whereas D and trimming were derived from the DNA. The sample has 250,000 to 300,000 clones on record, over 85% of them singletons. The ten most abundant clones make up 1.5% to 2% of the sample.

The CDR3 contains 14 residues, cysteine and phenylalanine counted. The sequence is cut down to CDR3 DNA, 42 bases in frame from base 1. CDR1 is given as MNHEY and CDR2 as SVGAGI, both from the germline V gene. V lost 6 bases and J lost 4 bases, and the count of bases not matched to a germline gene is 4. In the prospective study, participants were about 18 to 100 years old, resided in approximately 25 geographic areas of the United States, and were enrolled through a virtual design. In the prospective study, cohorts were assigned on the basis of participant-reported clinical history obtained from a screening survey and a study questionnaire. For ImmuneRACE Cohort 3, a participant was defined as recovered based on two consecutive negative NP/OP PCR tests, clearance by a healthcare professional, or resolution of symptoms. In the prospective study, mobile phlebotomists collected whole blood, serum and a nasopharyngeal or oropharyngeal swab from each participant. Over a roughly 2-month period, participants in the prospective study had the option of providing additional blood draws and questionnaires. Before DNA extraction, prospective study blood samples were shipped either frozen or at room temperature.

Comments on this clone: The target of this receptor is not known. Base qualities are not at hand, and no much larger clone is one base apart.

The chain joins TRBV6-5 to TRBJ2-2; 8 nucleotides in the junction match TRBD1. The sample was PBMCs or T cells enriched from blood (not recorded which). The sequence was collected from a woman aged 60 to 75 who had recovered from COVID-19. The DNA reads TGTGCCAGCAGCCTCACAGGGGGCACCGGGGAGCTGTTTTTT. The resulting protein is CASSLTGGTGELFF.